The present TCR beta chain was sequenced within a study of T cells expressing NK-cell markers. Turning to the study itself: Sorted CD3+CD56+NKG2C+, CD3+CD56+NKG2C- and CD3+CD56-NKG2C+ T cells provided the TCR beta repertoires.

Study-level findings and limits: The HCMV specificity of the expanded NKG2C+ T cell clones stayed unresolved. Once again these clonotypes came out on top in the CD3+CD56-NKG2C+ fraction of a few donors.

The CDR3 spans 16 residues. The V gene's germline CDR1 is SGHRS and CDR2 YFSETQ. TCRdb reworked the 5' RACE reads into one entry per CDR3 protein, no DNA. The table lists fewer than 400,000 distinct CDR3 sequences. Regarding this clonotype: What it recognizes is unknown.

The genes are TRBV5-1 and TRBJ2-2; TCRdb selects TRBD2, and the lack of DNA leaves this call unchecked. The receptor was isolated from a woman between 50 and 59 years old in good health. Sequenced: blood T cells: a sorted CD56 or NKG2C T cell subset, CD4+ or CD8+ T cells, or bulk PBMC T cells (not recorded which). This chain's CDR3 is CASSSPGPDGTGELFF.